The T cell receptor (beta chain) under discussion was sequenced for a study of T-cell memory formation after mild COVID-19. Study context: Among the donors, TCR clusters were largely specific to each donor.

TCRdb called the 5' RACE reads again in MiXCR, with one record for every CDR3 protein. The repertoire holds around 390,000 distinct CDR3 sequences, with more than 15% as singletons. Germline-derived CDR1 and CDR2 are SGHTA and FQGNSA. Trimming cost V 4 bases and J 6 bases, with 18 bases left between them. The CDR3 is made up of 15 amino acids. As for this clonotype: Its matching antigen is unknown.

Study observations and caveats: Clones that shrank (day 15 to 85) were balanced CD4/CD8, whereas later expanders leaned CD4+.

What was sequenced was PBMCs or a T cell subset sorted from them (not recorded which). This clonotype originated in a man younger than 30 who had mild COVID-19 (a few samples of this study predate the infection). Cell type and time point are not known. The V and J genes are TRBV7-2 and TRBJ1-2; possible D gene TRBD1, 6 bases. The CDR3 is CASSSGGAISNGYTF. CDR3 nucleotides: TGTGCCAGCAGCTCCGGGGGGGCCATCAGTAATGGCTACACCTTC.